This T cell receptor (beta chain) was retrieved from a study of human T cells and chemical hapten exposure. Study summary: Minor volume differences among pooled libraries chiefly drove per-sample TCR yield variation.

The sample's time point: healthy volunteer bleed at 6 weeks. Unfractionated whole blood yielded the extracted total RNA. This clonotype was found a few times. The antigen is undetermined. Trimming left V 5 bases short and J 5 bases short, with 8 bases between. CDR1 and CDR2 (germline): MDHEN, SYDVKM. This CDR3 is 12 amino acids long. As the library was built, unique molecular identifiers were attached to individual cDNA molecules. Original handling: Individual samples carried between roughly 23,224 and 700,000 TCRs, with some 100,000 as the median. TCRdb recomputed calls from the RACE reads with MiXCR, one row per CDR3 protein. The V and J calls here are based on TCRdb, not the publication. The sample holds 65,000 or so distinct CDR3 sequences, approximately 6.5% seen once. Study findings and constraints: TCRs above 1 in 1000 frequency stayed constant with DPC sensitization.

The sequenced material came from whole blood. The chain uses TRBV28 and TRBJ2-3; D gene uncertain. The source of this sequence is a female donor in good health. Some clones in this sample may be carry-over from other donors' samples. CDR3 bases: TGTGCCAGCAGTACCGTAAGAGATACGCAGTATTTT. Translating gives CASSTVRDTQYF. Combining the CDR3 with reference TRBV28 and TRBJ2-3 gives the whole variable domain DVKVTQSSRYLVKRTGEKVFLECVQDMDHENMFWYRQDPGLGLRLIYFSYDVKMKEKGDIPEGYSVSREKKERFSLILESASTNQTSMYLCASSTVRDTQYFGPGTRLTVL.